The 9 T cell receptor beta chains in this list originate from one sample, sequenced in a study of blood T cell repertoires in COVID-19. The data were produced by immunoSEQ multiplex PCR, yet TCRdb's version contains in-frame clones alone and is incomplete. The sample has 290,000 or so clones, approximately 89% seen once. The sample consisted of peripheral blood. The receptors here all came from a woman under 40 with COVID-19, enrolled during active disease.

This rearrangement joins TRBV9 to TRBJ2-1, with TRBD2 matching 8 bases. CDR3 length equals 17 residues. Germline CDR1 is SGDLS and CDR2 is YYNGEE. Trimming removed 0 bases from V and 6 bases from J; junction bases left unmatched: 11. DNA of the CDR3: TGTGCCAGCAGCGTAGATCTTCCGGGGGGGTATTTCAATGAGCAGTTCTTC. Translated, it gives CASSVDLPGGYFNEQFF.

This chain joins TRBV6-5 and TRBJ1-3, with a weak D call TRBD1 (5 bases). The CDR3 extends over 15 amino acids. Trimming took off 6 bases at V and 2 bases at J, with 14 bases between the two ends. Germline lookup yields CDR1 MNHEY and CDR2 SVGAGI. The CDR3 DNA reads TGTGCCAGCAGGGATCCGGGACTAACTGGAAACACCATATATTTT. Amino acid sequence: CASRDPGLTGNTIYF.

This CDR3 reads CASAPRAGMGDGYTF. DNA of the CDR3: TGTGCCAGCGCCCCGCGGGCGGGGATGGGGGATGGCTACACCTTC. The chain employs TRBV7-9 and TRBJ1-2, with D maybe TRBD1 (5 bases). CDR1 and CDR2 from the germline V gene are SEHNR and FQNEAQ (reference sequence). With 8 bases removed from V and 6 bases from J, the gap between germline ends came to 22 bases. The CDR3 consists of 15 residues.

This clone has just one count. The chain joins TRBV13 to TRBJ2-7; TRBD2 matches 8 bases. The germline V gene encodes CDR1 PRHDT and CDR2 FYEKMQ (reference sequence). The CDR3 consists of 16 residues. The J segment lost 3 bases and the V segment lost 1 base, leaving 8 bases of the junction unmatched. The CDR3 nucleotides are TGTGCCAGCAGCTTAGTGTCCAGCGGGAGAGGCTACGAGCAGTACTTC. Its protein product is CASSLVSSGRGYEQYF.

The V call is TRBV28, the J call TRBJ1-1; D remains ambiguous. The germline gives CDR1 MDHEN, CDR2 SYDVKM. The CDR3 is 14 residues long. Trimming removed 6 bases from V and 0 bases from J, with 11 bases in between. The CDR3 DNA follows: TGTGCCAGCAGGGTACAGCATATGAACACTGAAGCTTTCTTT. It yields the protein CASRVQHMNTEAFF.

The chain has TRBV11-1 and TRBJ1-1, with 8 bases identical to TRBD1. This CDR3 spans 14 amino acids. V lost 6 bases and J lost 3; bases outside the gene matches: 6. In germline, CDR1 is SGHAT, CDR2 FQDESV (reference sequence). In DNA, the CDR3 is TGTGCCAGCAGACCAGGGGGCCGGGACACTGAAGCTTTCTTT. Translation: CASRPGGRDTEAFF.

In this sample, this clone turned up once. The chain joins TRBV5-5 to TRBJ2-4; 8 nucleotides align to TRBD2. Trimming at V came to 2 bases and at J to 11 bases, leaving 9 bases not matched to a gene. In germline, CDR1 is SGHKS, CDR2 YYEKEE (reference sequence). This CDR3 has 14 residues. CDR3 in amino acids: CASSLEREGTVQYF. The CDR3, as DNA: TGTGCCAGCAGCTTAGAACGGGAGGGGACGGTTCAGTACTTC.

The chain has TRBV6-4 and TRBJ2-3; 7 positions agree with TRBD2. Germline CDR1 MRHNA, CDR2 SNTAGT. The junction had 1 base not matched to a gene; V was cut back by 0 bases and J by 4 bases. This CDR3 spans 14 amino acids. The CDR3 region has the DNA TGTGCCAGCAGTGACTCGCGGGAGCCAGATACGCAGTATTTT. Its protein product is CASSDSREPDTQYF.

The chain employs TRBV2 and TRBJ1-1; 10 bases map to TRBD1. The CDR3 is made up of 17 amino acids. V was clipped by 0 bases and J by 1 base; unmatched bases: 5. CDR1 is SNHLY, CDR2 FYNNEI, per germline. The CDR3 nucleotides are TGTGCCAGCAGTGAAGCGCTAGGGGACAGGGGGAACACTGAAGCTTTCTTT. As protein: CASSEALGDRGNTEAFF.